The 19 T cell receptor beta chains presented below share a single source sample, sequenced in a study of persistence of HIV-infected CD4 T cells. The stimulus was lysate of CMV-infected fibroblasts, 8.5 to 10 ug/mL. Sorted nonresponding memory CD4+ T cells were CD40L-negative, CD69-negative, CD45RO-high. Sequencing used immunoSEQ version 4 in survey mode. Measured with immunoSEQ multiplex PCR; TCRdb has only the in-frame clones, and not every one. The repertoire holds over 30,000 clones, with about 80% as singletons. Their target antigens are unknown. The material was CD4+ T cells sorted from PBMCs after approximately 19-hour stimulation, obtained from a patient who received antiretroviral therapy. The receptors originated from an adult woman with HIV who was CMV-seropositive.

The rearrangement uses TRBV4-3 and TRBJ1-1, with TRBD1 as a possible D gene (6 bases). CDR1 is LGHNA and CDR2 is YSLEER in the germline V gene. Deletions cut 3 bases from V and 4 bases from J, with 21 bases between. The CDR3 totals 17 residues. The CDR3 protein is CASSQDRDILGGTEAFF. The CDR3 DNA sequence: TGCGCCAGCAGCCAGGACCGGGACATCCTCGGAGGCACTGAAGCTTTCTTT.

V is TRBV6-1 and J is TRBJ2-7; D gene uncertain. V was trimmed by 3 bases and J by 2 bases, leaving 5 bases between them. This CDR3 contains 12 residues. Germline V CDR1 and CDR2: MNHNS, SASEGT. The chain's CDR3 is CASSDYTYEQYF. CDR3 bases: TGTGCCAGCAGTGATTACACCTACGAGCAGTACTTC.

The chain recombines TRBV5-5 with TRBJ1-2, with 8 bases aligning to TRBD1. The CDR3 length is 12 residues. Germline V lookup: CDR1 SGHKS, CDR2 YYEKEE (reference sequence). Trimming took 3 bases from V and 7 from J; bases not matched to a gene: 2. The CDR3 DNA reads as TGTGCCAGCAGCTCCGGACAGGGTGGCTACACCTTC. Translating gives CASSSGQGGYTF.

The J gene is TRBJ1-2, the V gene TRBV29-1; possibly TRBD1 for D (6 bases). Germline CDR1 is SQVTM and CDR2 is ANQGSEA. Between the trimmed V and J ends, which lost 3 bases and 2 bases, there was a span of 19 bases. The CDR3 is 16 amino acids. The CDR3 loop is CSVDRGGYPPNYGYTF. The CDR3 nucleotides read TGCAGCGTTGACAGAGGGGGATACCCGCCCAACTATGGCTACACCTTC.

In DNA, the CDR3 is TGTGCCAGCAGCACCCAGTTAGGGGAGACCCAGTACTTC. This gives the protein CASSTQLGETQYF. The chain carries TRBV12-3 or TRBV12-4 and TRBJ2-5; the D is unclear. The CDR3 runs to 13 residues. V gave up 6 bases and J gave up 5 bases, with 13 bases separating them.

The chain has TRBV24-1 and TRBJ1-2; maybe TRBD1 (5 bases). Germline assignment: CDR1 KGHDR and CDR2 SFDVKD. This CDR3 spans 13 amino acids. Between the trimmed V and J ends, which lost 10 bases and 7 bases, there was a span of 18 bases. CDR3 DNA: TGTGCCACAGCGGGTGGGGCAGGAAGTGGCTACACCTTC. Residues: CATAGGAGSGYTF.

This clone appeared a single time. The chain uses TRBV5-1 and TRBJ1-2, with D possibly matching TRBD1 (5 bases). Trimming cost V 0 bases and J 0 bases, with 9 bases left between them. This CDR3 is built from 15 residues. Germline V gene data show CDR1 as SGHRS and CDR2 as YFSETQ. The DNA for the CDR3 is TGCGCCAGCAGCTTGGAAGGGGCCGCTAACTATGGCTACACCTTC. Protein sequence: CASSLEGAANYGYTF. Looking up the rest from reference TRBV5-1 and TRBJ1-2 gives the full variable domain: KAGVTQTPRYLIKTRGQQVTLSCSPISGHRSVSWYQQTPGQGLQFLFEYFSETQRNKGNFPGRFSGRQFSNSRSEMNVSTLELGDSALYLCASSLEGAANYGYTFGSGTRLTVV.

The chain links TRBV11-3 to TRBJ1-1; no clear D gene. Per germline, CDR1 SGHNT and CDR2 YENEEA. This CDR3 region has 15 residues. Trimming shortened V by 5 bases and J by 4 bases, and 17 bases separated the two germline ends. The CDR3 spells CASSQRDTTRTEAFF. The CDR3 DNA is TGTGCCAGCAGCCAACGAGATACGACCCGCACTGAAGCTTTCTTT.

The rearrangement joins TRBV5-6 to TRBJ1-3; D call uncertain. Per the germline V gene, CDR1 is SGHDT and CDR2 is YYEEEE. CDR3 length: 13 residues. V was shortened by 3 bases and J by 4 bases, with 8 bases between the two germline ends. CDR3 DNA: TGTGCCAGCAGCTCGCGTATGGGAAACACCATATATTTT. This encodes CASSSRMGNTIYF.

The V and J genes are TRBV27 and TRBJ1-2; D perhaps matches TRBD1 (5 bases). Deletions cut 2 bases from V and 6 bases from J, with 16 bases between. CDR1 is MNHEY and CDR2 is SMNVEV in the germline V gene (reference sequence). The CDR3 has 15 amino acids. The chain's CDR3 is CASSLRARGTDGYTF. Written as DNA, the CDR3 is TGTGCCAGCAGTTTAAGGGCGAGAGGGACGGATGGCTACACCTTC.

V is TRBV11-1 and J is TRBJ1-6; possibly TRBD1 for D (5 bases). The germline V gene has CDR1 SGHAT and CDR2 FQDESV (reference sequence). V lost 5 bases to trimming and J lost 9 bases, with 11 bases between them. The CDR3 has 13 residues. CDR3 nucleotide sequence: TGTGCCAGCAGCCCAAATCAGGGTTCACCCCTCCACTTT. It yields the protein CASSPNQGSPLHF.

This sequence joins TRBV27 and TRBJ2-2; TRBD2 aligns across 12 bases. The CDR3 covers 18 residues. Germline V gene lookup returns CDR1 MNHEY and CDR2 SMNVEV (reference sequence). Unmatched junction bases numbered 12, after V lost 5 bases and J lost 5 bases. CDR3 in amino acids: CASSTDQTSGRLTGELFF. CDR3 nucleotide sequence: TGTGCCAGCAGTACTGACCAGACTAGCGGGAGATTGACCGGGGAGCTGTTTTTT.

This clone came up once. This sequence joins TRBV6-5 and TRBJ1-1; D is uncertain. V lost 5 bases to trimming and J lost 4 bases, with 17 bases between them. Per germline, CDR1 MNHEY and CDR2 SVGAGI. This CDR3 is built from 15 residues. CDR3 region: CASSPTRGYSTEAFF. As DNA, the CDR3 is TGTGCCAGCAGTCCCACTCGAGGGTATAGCACTGAAGCTTTCTTT.

This clone is a singleton in its sample. The chain links TRBV5-5 to TRBJ2-7; TRBD1 agrees at 9 bases. The CDR3 contains 16 residues. Germline V gene lookup returns CDR1 SGHKS and CDR2 YYEKEE (reference sequence). With 4 bases clipped from V and 4 bases from J, the junction kept 12 bases outside the gene matches. The CDR3 protein is CASSQDTGTGIYEQYF. The CDR3 nucleotides are TGTGCCAGCAGCCAAGACACCGGGACAGGGATTTACGAGCAGTACTTC. The full variable domain, its missing parts supplied by reference TRBV5-5 and TRBJ2-7, is DAGVTQSPTHLIKTRGQQVTLRCSPISGHKSVSWYQQVLGQGPQFIFQYYEKEERGRGNFPDRFSARQFPNYSSELNVNALLLGDSALYLCASSQDTGTGIYEQYFGPGTRLTVT.

The V gene is TRBV5-4, the J gene TRBJ1-1; 11 bases are shared with TRBD1. The germline V gene has CDR1 SGHNT and CDR2 YYREEE (reference sequence). CDR3 size: 15 residues. V lost 6 bases, J lost 5 bases, and 9 bases stayed unmatched. The CDR3 DNA reads TGTGCCAGCAAGCCGGACAGGGGGCGTAGAACTGAAGCTTTCTTT. Its protein product is CASKPDRGRRTEAFF. Full variable domain (missing parts from reference TRBV5-4 and TRBJ1-1): ETGVTQSPTHLIKTRGQQVTLRCSSQSGHNTVSWYQQALGQGPQFIFQYYREEENGRGNFPPRFSGLQFPNYSSELNVNALELDDSALYLCASKPDRGRRTEAFFGQGTRLTVV.

The chain links TRBV2 to TRBJ2-1, with 13 bases matching TRBD2. In germline, CDR1 is SNHLY, CDR2 FYNNEI. The CDR3 runs 14 residues. Germline trimming cut 11 bases from V and 9 bases from J; bases unmatched to any gene: 10. The CDR3 DNA is TGTGCCGGAAGGACTAGCGGGAGAGGGGGTGAGCAGTTCTTC. Protein: CAGRTSGRGGEQFF.

This clone is a singleton in its sample. The chain recombines TRBV28 with TRBJ2-1; maybe TRBD1 (5 bases). The length of the CDR3 is 10 residues. Per the germline V gene, CDR1 is MDHEN and CDR2 is SYDVKM. Trimming removed 5 bases at V and 10 bases at J, with 6 bases between. The CDR3, as DNA: TGTGCCAGCAGTCGGACAGAGCAGTTCTTC. It is translated as CASSRTEQFF.

The V call is TRBV5-4, the J call TRBJ2-3; D perhaps matches TRBD1 (5 bases). V lost 0 bases to trimming and J lost 4 bases, with 12 bases between them. Germline V gene lookup returns CDR1 SGHNT and CDR2 YYREEE (reference sequence). This CDR3 is 15 amino acids long. The CDR3 region is CASSLEGRASDTQYF. The CDR3 DNA follows: TGTGCCAGCAGCTTGGAAGGCAGGGCCTCAGATACGCAGTATTTT.

The V and J genes are TRBV12-5 and TRBJ1-5, with 8 positions matching TRBD1. V lost 3 bases and J lost 2; bases outside the gene matches: 3. The CDR3 runs 15 residues. The V gene's germline CDR1 is LGHNT and CDR2 FRNRAP. The CDR3 sequence: CASGFDRGGNQPQHF. The DNA for the CDR3 is TGTGCTAGTGGTTTCGACAGGGGCGGCAATCAGCCCCAGCATTTT.